Reported below is one T cell receptor (beta chain). The sample belongs to a study of blood T cells in healthy people across ages. Per sample, extraction of total RNA gave at least 5 micrograms in every case. The use of a sample-barcoded 5' primer and a J-beta primer mix characterized a second PCR of roughly 6 to 11 cycles. TCRdb fed the 5' RACE reads into MiXCR, producing one record per CDR3 protein. The data contain around 580,000 distinct CDR3 sequences, less than 60% of them seen just once; the ten biggest clones take up approximately 25%. Germline CDR1 and CDR2: DFQATT and SNEGSKA (reference sequence). Trimming removed 6 bases at V and 7 bases at J, with 22 bases between. The CDR3 totals 14 residues.

This chain links TRBV20-1 with TRBJ2-7; D is perhaps TRBD1 (7 bases). Sequencing was carried out using blood. This receptor was identified in a man older than 75 in good health. CDR3 sequence reads: CSAVNPGQAGEQYF. The DNA of the CDR3 is TGCAGTGCGGTCAACCCCGGACAGGCGGGGGAGCAGTACTTC.